This T cell receptor beta chain was sequenced for a study of T cell responses to AZD1222 COVID-19 vaccine. Whole-study results and caveats: Females outnumbered males among donors, who were mostly white British; clonal diversity was possibly underestimated. Seropositive status at baseline applied to only six AZD1222 recipients.

Trimming took off 6 bases at V and 1 base at J, with 15 bases between the two ends. CDR3 size: 15 residues. Germline-derived CDR1 and CDR2 are MNHEY and SVGAGI. On this clone: Its antigen is not known.

Generated by immunoSEQ multiplex PCR, the TCRdb table keeps only in-frame clones and is missing some. Found here are tens of thousands of clones, about 89% of them singletons; the top ten hold 5%. Analyses pooled second doses at about 4 or about 12 weeks. This TCR derives from an adult who received the AZD1222 COVID-19 vaccine. Material: peripheral blood, obtained 28 days after the second AZD1222 dose. The chain carries TRBV6-5 and TRBJ1-2; D unclear. The CDR3 DNA reads TGTGCCAGCAGCCCCGGGTTCGGGAATAACTATGGCTACACCTTC. Translation gives CASSPGFGNNYGYTF.